Each of the 16 T cell receptor beta chains below was sequenced from the same sample in a study of cytomegalovirus exposure and HLA in healthy donors. A multiplex PCR was run with 60 Vbeta primers and 13 Jbeta primers. Sequenced by immunoSEQ multiplex PCR; TCRdb stores in-frame clones only, minus some. Of approximately 150,000 clones listed, 70% to 80% are singletons. What was sequenced was PBMCs. Receptors were obtained from a man aged 35 to 55 in good health and CMV-seronegative.

This chain uses TRBV19 with TRBJ1-3; D uncertain. Germline CDR1 LNHDA, CDR2 SQIVND (reference sequence). The V end was cut by 3 bases, the J end by 0 bases, with 12 bases between. CDR3 length: 16 amino acids. The CDR3 coding sequence is TGTGCCAGTAGTATCGAGTCAGGTCGCTCTGGAAACACCATATATTTT. The encoded protein is CASSIESGRSGNTIYF.

This chain connects TRBV7-9 to TRBJ2-2; TRBD2 is a possible D gene (6 bases). Germline V lookup: CDR1 SEHNR, CDR2 FQNEAQ (reference sequence). Trimming removed 8 bases from V and 0 bases from J, with 10 bases in between. The CDR3 runs to 14 residues. The CDR3 nucleotides are TGTGCCAGCCGGGAGCAGACGAACACCGGGGAGCTGTTTTTT. It translates to CASREQTNTGELFF.

Comments on this clone: Relative to the germline gene, one junction end is altered; a read error may explain this. V is TRBV7-9 and J is TRBJ2-5; D unclear. This CDR3 region has 12 residues. Germline V gene data show CDR1 as SEHNR and CDR2 as FQNEAQ (reference sequence). CDR3 protein: CSSSLFGETQYF. For the CDR3, the DNA is TGTTCCAGCAGCTTATTCGGTGAGACCCAGTACTTC.

A single count supports this clone. The rearrangement joins TRBV9 to TRBJ1-3; no clear D. Trimming removed 4 bases from V and 4 bases from J, with 15 bases in between. The germline gives CDR1 SGDLS, CDR2 YYNGEE. The CDR3 runs 15 residues. The CDR3 sequence is CASSRETGLGNTIYF. Written as DNA, the CDR3 is TGTGCCAGCAGCAGGGAGACGGGTTTAGGAAACACCATATATTTT.

This chain connects TRBV6-5 to TRBJ1-5, with a tentative D call TRBD1 (5 bases). The CDR3 covers 14 residues. Trimming stripped 3 bases from V and 6 bases from J, with 12 bases between. Germline V lookup: CDR1 MNHEY, CDR2 SVGAGI. CDR3 DNA: TGTGCCAGCAGTTATCAGGGAACGGGTCAGCCCCAGCATTTT. It yields the protein CASSYQGTGQPQHF.

The rearrangement uses TRBV18 and TRBJ2-5; 7 nucleotides agree with TRBD2. This CDR3 has 14 residues. In germline, CDR1 is KGHSH, CDR2 LQKENI. V was pared by 6 bases and J by 1 base, with 5 bases of the junction left unmatched. The CDR3 reads CASSPTSVQETQYF. The CDR3 coding sequence is TGTGCCAGCTCTCCTACTAGCGTCCAAGAGACCCAGTACTTC. Full variable domain (remainder filled in from reference TRBV18 and TRBJ2-5): NAGVMQNPRHLVRRRGQEARLRCSPMKGHSHVYWYRQLPEEGLKFMVYLQKENIIDESGMPKERFSAEFPKEGPSILRIQQVVRGDSAAYFCASSPTSVQETQYFGPGTRLLVL.

The chain joins TRBV15 to TRBJ2-7; D ambiguous. Trimming shortened V by 0 bases and J by 3 bases, and 9 bases separated the two germline ends. The CDR3 length is 14 residues. Germline V gene lookup returns CDR1 LNHNV and CDR2 YYDKDF (reference sequence). Here the CDR3 reads CATSRDFAGYEQYF. The CDR3 DNA follows: TGTGCCACCAGCAGAGATTTCGCCGGCTACGAGCAGTACTTC.

The chain is built from TRBV29-1 and TRBJ2-7, with TRBD1 matching 11 bases. CDR1 is SQVTM, CDR2 ANQGSEA, per germline. The CDR3 runs 13 residues. V lost 7 bases to trimming and J lost 3 bases; unmatched junction nucleotides: 5. CDR3 protein: CSASGTGGYEQYF. The CDR3 DNA reads TGCAGCGCCTCAGGGACAGGGGGCTACGAGCAGTACTTC.

In its sample, this clone was seen a few times. J is TRBJ2-3 and V is TRBV5-4, with TRBD1 matching over 10 bases. The germline V gene encodes CDR1 SGHNT and CDR2 YYREEE (reference sequence). V trimming: 2 bases; J trimming: 4 bases; junction bases outside the gene matches: 7. CDR3 length: 16 residues. This CDR3 is CASSFPRQGAPDTQYF. CDR3 nucleotides: TGTGCCAGCAGCTTCCCTAGACAGGGGGCCCCAGATACGCAGTATTTT.

This chain joins TRBV28 and TRBJ1-2; D possibly corresponds to TRBD1 (6 bases). Germline-derived CDR1 and CDR2 are MDHEN and SYDVKM. The CDR3 is 15 amino acids. Deletions cut 2 bases from V and 7 bases from J, with 17 bases between. CDR3 sequence (DNA): TGTGCCAGCAGTTTACTGTGGGGACAACTGGCTGGCTACACCTTC. Its protein is CASSLLWGQLAGYTF.

This chain uses TRBV6-6 with TRBJ2-3; TRBD2 matches 8 bases. The trim removed 5 bases at V and 6 bases at J, leaving 10 bases unmatched. From germline, CDR1 is MNHNY and CDR2 SVGAGI (reference sequence). The CDR3 is 15 residues long. In DNA, the CDR3 is TGTGCCAGCAGTCCTAGCGGGCCACCCACGGATACGCAGTATTTT. Translation gives CASSPSGPPTDTQYF.

The chain links TRBV9 to TRBJ2-7, with 9 bases lining up with TRBD1. Unmatched junction bases numbered 14, after V lost 4 bases and J lost 3 bases. The CDR3 sequence is 17 residues long. The germline CDR1 and CDR2 sequences are SGDLS and YYNGEE. CDR3 loop: CASSLYDPGTGFYEQYF. The DNA of the CDR3 is TGTGCCAGCAGCCTTTATGACCCCGGGACAGGGTTCTACGAGCAGTACTTC.

The chain carries TRBV7-8 and TRBJ2-1; D unclear. This CDR3 contains 12 residues. Germline V CDR1 and CDR2: SGHVS, FQNEAQ. V lost 3 bases to trimming and J lost 9 bases, with 9 bases between them. Written as DNA, the CDR3 is TGTGCCAGCAGCTTTAGTAATGGTGAGCAGTTCTTC. Its translation: CASSFSNGEQFF.

This chain uses TRBV30 with TRBJ2-3; D not resolved. Trimming pared 3 bases from V and 3 bases from J, leaving 10 bases between. CDR1 GTSNPN and CDR2 SVGIG come from the germline V gene (reference sequence). This CDR3 is 13 amino acids long. The CDR3 nucleotides read TGTGCCTGGAGCCGAGAGTCTACAGATACGCAGTATTTT. Protein sequence: CAWSRESTDTQYF.

The chain carries TRBV19 and TRBJ1-3; no clear D gene. The V gene's germline CDR1 is LNHDA and CDR2 SQIVND (reference sequence). This CDR3 region has 13 residues. V lost 0 bases to trimming and J lost 3 bases, with 3 bases between them. This CDR3 is CASSIDRGNTIYF. DNA for the CDR3: TGTGCCAGTAGTATAGACCGTGGAAACACCATATATTTT.

This chain uses TRBV6-5 with TRBJ2-3, with D possibly matching TRBD2 (6 bases). This CDR3 contains 15 residues. Germline loops: CDR1 MNHEY, CDR2 SVGAGI. Trimming removed 0 bases at V and 2 bases at J, with 9 bases between. The CDR3 nucleotides are TGTGCCAGCAGTTACTCGGGGACTCTCACAGATACGCAGTATTTT. Protein sequence: CASSYSGTLTDTQYF.